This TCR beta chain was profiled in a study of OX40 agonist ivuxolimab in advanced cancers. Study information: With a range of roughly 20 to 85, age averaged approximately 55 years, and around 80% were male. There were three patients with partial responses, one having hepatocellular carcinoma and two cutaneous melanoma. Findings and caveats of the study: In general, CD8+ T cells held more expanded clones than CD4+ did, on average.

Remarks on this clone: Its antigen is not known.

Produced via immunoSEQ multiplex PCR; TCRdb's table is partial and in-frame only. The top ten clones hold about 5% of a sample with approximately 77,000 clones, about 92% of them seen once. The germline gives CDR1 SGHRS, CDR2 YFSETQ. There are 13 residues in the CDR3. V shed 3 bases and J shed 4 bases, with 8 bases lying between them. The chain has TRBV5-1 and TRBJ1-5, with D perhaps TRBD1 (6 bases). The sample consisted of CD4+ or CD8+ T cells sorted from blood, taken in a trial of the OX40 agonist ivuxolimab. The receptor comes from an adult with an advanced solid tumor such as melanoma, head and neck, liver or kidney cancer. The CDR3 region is CASSSQGNQPQHF. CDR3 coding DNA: TGCGCCAGCAGCTCCCAGGGGAATCAGCCCCAGCATTTT.